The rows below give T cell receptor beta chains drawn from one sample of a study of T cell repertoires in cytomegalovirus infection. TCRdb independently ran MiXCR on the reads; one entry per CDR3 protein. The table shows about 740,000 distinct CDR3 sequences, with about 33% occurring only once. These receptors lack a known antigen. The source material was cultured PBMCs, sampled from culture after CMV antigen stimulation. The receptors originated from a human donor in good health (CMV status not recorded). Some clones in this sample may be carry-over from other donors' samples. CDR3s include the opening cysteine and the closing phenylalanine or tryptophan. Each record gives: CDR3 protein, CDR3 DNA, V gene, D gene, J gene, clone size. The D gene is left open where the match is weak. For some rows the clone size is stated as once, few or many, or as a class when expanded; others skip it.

CASSLLAGGVGPISYEQYF | TGTGCCAGCAGCCTACTAGCGGGAGGCGTGGGACCAATCTCCTACGAGCAGTACTTC | TRBV7-2 | TRBD2 | TRBJ2-7 | -
CASSRGTENEKLFF | TGTGCCAGCAGCCGAGGGACGGAGAATGAAAAACTGTTTTTT | TRBV6-8 | - | TRBJ1-4 | few
CASSLWDTEAFF | TGTGCCAGCAGCCTTTGGGACACTGAAGCTTTCTTT | TRBV7-2 | - | TRBJ1-1 | many
CSGHQGHGYTF | TGCAGTGGCCATCAGGGCCATGGCTACACCTTC | TRBV20-1 | - | TRBJ1-2 | -
CASSSGTVGEKLFF | TGTGCCAGCAGCTCCGGGACAGTGGGTGAAAAACTGTTTTTT | TRBV5-6 | TRBD1 | TRBJ1-4 | -
CASSQGVQTTNTEAFF | TGCGCCAGCAGCCAAGGGGTCCAGACAACGAACACTGAAGCTTTCTTT | TRBV4-1 | - | TRBJ1-1 | -
CASRDTGVDEKLFF | TGTGCCAGCAGAGATACAGGGGTGGATGAAAAACTGTTTTTT | TRBV12-3/TRBV12-4 | TRBD1 | TRBJ1-4 | -
CASRAGGQPQHF | TGTGCCAGCAGGGCAGGGGGTCAGCCCCAGCATTTT | TRBV6-6 | TRBD1 | TRBJ1-5 | -
CASRPRRGGVYEQFF | TGTGCCAGCCGACCGAGGCGGGGGGGTGTATATGAGCAGTTCTTC | TRBV12-3/TRBV12-4 | TRBD2 | TRBJ2-1 | -
CASSFSMGSEAFF | TGTGCCAGCAGCTTTTCAATGGGCTCTGAAGCTTTCTTT | TRBV7-2 | - | TRBJ1-1 | -
CASSLVWWGSYNSPLHF | TGTGCCAGCAGCTTAGTGTGGTGGGGCTCCTATAATTCACCCCTCCACTTT | TRBV7-2 | - | TRBJ1-6 | many
CASSFRSITTGDGYTF | TGTGCCAGCAGCTTCCGGTCAATCACGACTGGGGATGGCTACACCTTC | TRBV7-2 | - | TRBJ1-2 | few
CASSYSSPGELFF | TGTGCCAGCAGTTACTCCAGTCCCGGGGAGCTGTTTTTT | TRBV6-2/TRBV6-3 | - | TRBJ2-2 | -
CASSQTLLAGDLYEQYF | TGCGCCAGCAGCCAAACCCTACTAGCGGGGGACCTCTACGAGCAGTACTTC | TRBV4-1 | TRBD2 | TRBJ2-7 | few
CASSQFPGYEQFF | TGCGCCAGCAGCCAATTTCCCGGCTATGAGCAGTTCTTC | TRBV4-3 | - | TRBJ2-1 | -
CASSYTGVEQYF | TGCGCCAGCAGCTATACAGGGGTCGAGCAGTACTTC | TRBV5-1 | TRBD1 | TRBJ2-7 | few
CASRSGGATTRQYF | TGTGCCAGCCGCTCCGGCGGGGCTACTACGCGGCAGTACTTC | TRBV7-2 | - | TRBJ2-7 | few
CATSREGRALWEQYF | TGTGCCACCAGCAGAGAAGGGAGGGCCTTGTGGGAGCAGTACTTC | TRBV15 | TRBD2 | TRBJ2-7 | -
CASSYSTVWGTLGFNQPQHF | TGTGCCAGCAGTTACTCCACAGTATGGGGGACCCTCGGATTCAATCAGCCCCAGCATTTT | TRBV6-2/TRBV6-3 | - | TRBJ1-5 | few
CASSPTGMNTEAFF | TGTGCCAGCAGTCCGACAGGGATGAACACTGAAGCTTTCTTT | TRBV12-3/TRBV12-4 | TRBD1 | TRBJ1-1 | many
CASSPPSGRTLQYF | TGTGCCAGCAGCCCGCCTAGCGGGAGGACCCTTCAGTATTTT | TRBV7-2 | TRBD2 | TRBJ2-3 | many
CASSLESAGLAGVGEQFF | TGTGCCAGCAGTTTAGAGTCAGCAGGACTAGCGGGAGTAGGTGAGCAGTTCTTC | TRBV12-3/TRBV12-4 | TRBD2 | TRBJ2-1 | -
CASSLRREPYF | TGTGCCAGCAGCCTCCGCCGGGAGCCGTATTTT | TRBV7-2 | - | TRBJ2-3 | many
CAISLGQGSTDTQYF | TGTGCCATCAGCCTAGGACAGGGATCCACAGATACGCAGTATTTT | TRBV10-3 | TRBD1 | TRBJ2-3 | few
CSVEKRASRWGTYEQYF | TGCAGCGTTGAAAAGCGGGCCTCCCGATGGGGGACCTACGAGCAGTACTTC | TRBV29-1 | - | TRBJ2-7 | few
CASSLAGDSAGTEAFF | TGCGCCAGCAGCTTGGCTGGGGACAGCGCGGGGACTGAAGCTTTCTTT | TRBV5-1 | TRBD1 | TRBJ1-1 | -
CSASWGGPTDTQYF | TGCAGTGCTAGTTGGGGGGGGCCCACAGATACGCAGTATTTT | TRBV20-1 | - | TRBJ2-3 | -
CSASLRDGYTDTQYF | TGCAGTGCTTCCCTCCGGGACGGGTATACAGATACGCAGTATTTT | TRBV20-1 | - | TRBJ2-3 | few
CASTTFGEQYF | TGTGCCAGCACAACTTTTGGGGAGCAGTACTTC | TRBV6-1 | - | TRBJ2-7 | -